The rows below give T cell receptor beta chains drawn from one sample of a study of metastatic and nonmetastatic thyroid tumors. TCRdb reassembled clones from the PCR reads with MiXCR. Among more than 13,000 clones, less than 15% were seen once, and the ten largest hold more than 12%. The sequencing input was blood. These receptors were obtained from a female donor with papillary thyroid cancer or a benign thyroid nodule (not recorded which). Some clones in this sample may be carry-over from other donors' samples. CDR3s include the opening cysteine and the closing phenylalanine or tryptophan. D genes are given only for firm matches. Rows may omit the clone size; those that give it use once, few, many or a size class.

cdr3_nt: TGTGCCAGCAGTGACTCAACTAGCGGCGCCACAGATACGCAGTATTTT
cdr3_aa: CASSDSTSGATDTQYF
clone_size: medium-sized
j_call: TRBJ2-3
cdr3_length: 16
d_call: TRBD2
v_call: TRBV6-4

cdr3_nt: TGTGCCAGCAGTCAAAACACTGCACCGTATGGCTACACCTTC
cdr3_aa: CASSQNTAPYGYTF
clone_size: NA
j_call: TRBJ1-2
cdr3_length: 14
d_call: NA
v_call: TRBV7-2

cdr3_nt: TGTGCCAGCAGTGAAGTGGCGGGGTCTCAAGATACCCAGTACTTC
cdr3_aa: CASSEVAGSQDTQYF
clone_size: NA
j_call: TRBJ2-5
cdr3_length: 15
d_call: NA
v_call: TRBV6-1

cdr3_nt: TGTGCCAGCAGGAAGACAGGGAGCCCCTTAAGGGACACTGAAGCTTTCTTT
cdr3_aa: CASRKTGSPLRDTEAFF
clone_size: many
j_call: TRBJ1-1
cdr3_length: 17
d_call: TRBD1
v_call: TRBV6-1

cdr3_nt: TGTGCCAGCAGCTACGGGAACTCAGATACGCAGTATTTT
cdr3_aa: CASSYGNSDTQYF
clone_size: many
j_call: TRBJ2-3
cdr3_length: 13
d_call: NA
v_call: TRBV7-6

cdr3_nt: TGCGCCAGCAGCGCAGACATCTATGAAAAACTGTTTTTT
cdr3_aa: CASSADIYEKLFF
clone_size: many
j_call: TRBJ1-4
cdr3_length: 13
d_call: NA
v_call: TRBV5-1

cdr3_nt: TGCGCCAGCAGCTTGGTTGAGGCAGGCTCTGGAAACACCATATATTTT
cdr3_aa: CASSLVEAGSGNTIYF
clone_size: many
j_call: TRBJ1-3
cdr3_length: 16
d_call: NA
v_call: TRBV5-1

cdr3_nt: TGCGCCAGCAGCCAAGATCACGGACAGGGGTTCTATGGCTACACCTTC
cdr3_aa: CASSQDHGQGFYGYTF
clone_size: many
j_call: TRBJ1-2
cdr3_length: 16
d_call: TRBD1
v_call: TRBV4-1

cdr3_nt: TGTGCCTGGAGTGTACTAATGGGAGAGACCCAGTACTTC
cdr3_aa: CAWSVLMGETQYF
clone_size: many
j_call: TRBJ2-5
cdr3_length: 13
d_call: NA
v_call: TRBV30

cdr3_nt: TGTGCCAGCAGCTTAAGGGGGTACGAAGGCTACACCTTC
cdr3_aa: CASSLRGYEGYTF
clone_size: many
j_call: TRBJ1-2
cdr3_length: 13
d_call: NA
v_call: TRBV7-9

cdr3_nt: TGTGCCAGCGGTGACCAAGAACTAGCGGGAGGCGAGCAGTACTTC
cdr3_aa: CASGDQELAGGEQYF
clone_size: NA
j_call: TRBJ2-7
cdr3_length: 15
d_call: TRBD2
v_call: TRBV25-1

cdr3_nt: TGTGCCAGCAGTGAAGTCAGGCTTAACTATGGCTACACCTTC
cdr3_aa: CASSEVRLNYGYTF
clone_size: NA
j_call: TRBJ1-2
cdr3_length: 14
d_call: NA
v_call: TRBV2

cdr3_nt: TGTGCCAGCAGCGTGAGACAGGGTTACGAGCAGTACTTC
cdr3_aa: CASSVRQGYEQYF
clone_size: many
j_call: TRBJ2-7
cdr3_length: 13
d_call: TRBD1
v_call: TRBV9

cdr3_nt: TGTGCCAGCAGTGACTCTGGAGGTTTAGTCGGGATCGAGCAGTACTTC
cdr3_aa: CASSDSGGLVGIEQYF
clone_size: many
j_call: TRBJ2-7
cdr3_length: 16
d_call: NA
v_call: TRBV6-4

cdr3_nt: TGTGCCAGCAGTGAATTTTCTGTGGACAGGGAAGTTGGAGGCTACACCTTC
cdr3_aa: CASSEFSVDREVGGYTF
clone_size: few
j_call: TRBJ1-2
cdr3_length: 17
d_call: TRBD1
v_call: TRBV6-1

cdr3_nt: TGTGCCAGCAGTGAAAACGGGGGGGAGTACAATGAGCAGTTCTTC
cdr3_aa: CASSENGGEYNEQFF
clone_size: medium-sized
j_call: TRBJ2-1
cdr3_length: 15
d_call: TRBD2
v_call: TRBV6-1

cdr3_nt: TGTGCCAGCAGCCCCATCACAGTAACCTACGAGCAGTACTTC
cdr3_aa: CASSPITVTYEQYF
clone_size: NA
j_call: TRBJ2-7
cdr3_length: 14
d_call: NA
v_call: TRBV7-8

cdr3_nt: TGTGCCAGCAGTTTAATCGGGAGCTCCTACAATGAGCAGTTCTTC
cdr3_aa: CASSLIGSSYNEQFF
clone_size: NA
j_call: TRBJ2-1
cdr3_length: 15
d_call: NA
v_call: TRBV27

cdr3_nt: TGTGCCAGCAGGGTCGACAGGGAAGGCACCTACGAGCAGTACTTC
cdr3_aa: CASRVDREGTYEQYF
clone_size: medium-sized
j_call: TRBJ2-7
cdr3_length: 15
d_call: TRBD1
v_call: TRBV25-1

cdr3_nt: TGTGCCAGCAGCTTAGTCAAGGGTTCCGGGGAGCTGTTTTTT
cdr3_aa: CASSLVKGSGELFF
clone_size: NA
j_call: TRBJ2-2
cdr3_length: 14
d_call: NA
v_call: TRBV13

cdr3_nt: TGCGCCAGCAGCCAAGATAGCGGGGGGGCTAATGAGCAGTTCTTC
cdr3_aa: CASSQDSGGANEQFF
clone_size: NA
j_call: TRBJ2-1
cdr3_length: 15
d_call: TRBD2
v_call: TRBV4-3

cdr3_nt: TGTGCCATCAGTGGGGGGCCGGGACCTTATACCGGGGAGCTGTTTTTT
cdr3_aa: CAISGGPGPYTGELFF
clone_size: many
j_call: TRBJ2-2
cdr3_length: 16
d_call: NA
v_call: TRBV10-3

cdr3_nt: TGCGCCAGCAGCTTGGAGGGGGAGACCCAGTACTTC
cdr3_aa: CASSLEGETQYF
clone_size: many
j_call: TRBJ2-5
cdr3_length: 12
d_call: NA
v_call: TRBV5-1

cdr3_nt: TGTGCCAGCAGTTATACGTCGAAAACGAATTGCACAGATACGCAGTATTTT
cdr3_aa: CASSYTSKTNCTDTQYF
clone_size: NA
j_call: TRBJ2-3
cdr3_length: 17
d_call: NA
v_call: TRBV6-2/TRBV6-3

cdr3_nt: TGTGCAAGCAGCTTCGGGGGTCACAAAACCGGGGAGCTGTTTTTT
cdr3_aa: CASSFGGHKTGELFF
clone_size: once
j_call: TRBJ2-2
cdr3_length: 15
d_call: NA
v_call: TRBV7-3

cdr3_nt: TGTGCCAGCAGCACACCAGGGACGGCGGCTGGAAACACCATATATTTT
cdr3_aa: CASSTPGTAAGNTIYF
clone_size: NA
j_call: TRBJ1-3
cdr3_length: 16
d_call: NA
v_call: TRBV6-1

cdr3_nt: TGTGCCAGCAGTGGAGGGGGGGGACATGAGCAGTTCTTC
cdr3_aa: CASSGGGGHEQFF
clone_size: many
j_call: TRBJ2-1
cdr3_length: 13
d_call: NA
v_call: TRBV6-1

cdr3_nt: TGCGCCAGCAGCCAAGGGGGGTTACGGGACAGGGGATACGAGCAGTACTTC
cdr3_aa: CASSQGGLRDRGYEQYF
clone_size: many
j_call: TRBJ2-7
cdr3_length: 17
d_call: TRBD1
v_call: TRBV4-1

cdr3_nt: TGTGCCAGCGGGGCCAGAGGGGCGCTGGGCACCGGGGAGCTGTTTTTT
cdr3_aa: CASGARGALGTGELFF
clone_size: many
j_call: TRBJ2-2
cdr3_length: 16
d_call: NA
v_call: TRBV27

cdr3_nt: TGTGCCAGCAGTGAACAGGGACAGGGGTCTGGAAACACCATATATTTT
cdr3_aa: CASSEQGQGSGNTIYF
clone_size: medium-sized
j_call: TRBJ1-3
cdr3_length: 16
d_call: TRBD1
v_call: TRBV6-1

cdr3_nt: TGTGCCAGCAGTTCGCCTTCGCGAACTTACTGCGAGCAGTACTTC
cdr3_aa: CASSSPSRTYCEQYF
clone_size: few
j_call: TRBJ2-7
cdr3_length: 15
d_call: NA
v_call: TRBV2

cdr3_nt: TGTGCCAGCAACGCGGGACAGGGCTACTATGGCTACACCTTC
cdr3_aa: CASNAGQGYYGYTF
clone_size: medium-sized
j_call: TRBJ1-2
cdr3_length: 14
d_call: TRBD1
v_call: TRBV2

cdr3_nt: TGTGCCAGTACGGACGGGGGGGTTGACACTGAAGCTTTCTTT
cdr3_aa: CASTDGGVDTEAFF
clone_size: many
j_call: TRBJ1-1
cdr3_length: 14
d_call: NA
v_call: TRBV19

cdr3_nt: TGCAGTGCTAGGACCCAAGAGACCCAGTACTTC
cdr3_aa: CSARTQETQYF
clone_size: few
j_call: TRBJ2-5
cdr3_length: 11
d_call: NA
v_call: TRBV20-1

cdr3_nt: TGTGCCAGCAGCTTGGGTGGGTGGGGGCAGTTCTTC
cdr3_aa: CASSLGGWGQFF
clone_size: many
j_call: TRBJ2-1
cdr3_length: 12
d_call: NA
v_call: TRBV5-4

cdr3_nt: TGTGCCAGCAGCCCCGGACGGCGGGAGACTGATGAGCAGTTCTTC
cdr3_aa: CASSPGRRETDEQFF
clone_size: few
j_call: TRBJ2-1
cdr3_length: 15
d_call: TRBD2
v_call: TRBV6-1

cdr3_nt: TGTGCCAGCAGCTTTGGGACGGCAGATACGCAGTATTTT
cdr3_aa: CASSFGTADTQYF
clone_size: many
j_call: TRBJ2-3
cdr3_length: 13
d_call: NA
v_call: TRBV3-1

cdr3_nt: TGTGCCAGCAGTGTACAGGGGGGAACTGGAAACACCATATATTTT
cdr3_aa: CASSVQGGTGNTIYF
clone_size: many
j_call: TRBJ1-3
cdr3_length: 15
d_call: TRBD1
v_call: TRBV2

cdr3_nt: TGTGCCAGCAGTTTTGCCGGGGTACCACGGGAGCTGTTTTTT
cdr3_aa: CASSFAGVPRELFF
clone_size: medium-sized
j_call: TRBJ2-2
cdr3_length: 14
d_call: NA
v_call: TRBV28

cdr3_nt: TGTGCCAGCAGTTTGCAGGACAGCTCCTACGAGCAGTACTTC
cdr3_aa: CASSLQDSSYEQYF
clone_size: medium-sized
j_call: TRBJ2-7
cdr3_length: 14
d_call: NA
v_call: TRBV28

cdr3_nt: TGTGCCAGCAGTTTTGTTATGGCTATCGGGAAAGATGAGCAGTTCTTC
cdr3_aa: CASSFVMAIGKDEQFF
clone_size: few
j_call: TRBJ2-1
cdr3_length: 16
d_call: NA
v_call: TRBV12-3/TRBV12-4

cdr3_nt: TGTGACAGCAGCGCTACCCCAGGGGGCGCGTACTATGGCTACACCTTC
cdr3_aa: CDSSATPGGAYYGYTF
clone_size: NA
j_call: TRBJ1-2
cdr3_length: 16
d_call: TRBD1
v_call: TRBV9

cdr3_nt: TGTGCCACCAGTGATTGGATTTGGACAGGGGCCGCGAACACCGGGGAGCTGTTTTTT
cdr3_aa: CATSDWIWTGAANTGELFF
clone_size: NA
j_call: TRBJ2-2
cdr3_length: 19
d_call: TRBD1
v_call: TRBV24-1

cdr3_nt: TGTGCCAGCAGGCGGGACGGAAAGTCGCAGTACTTC
cdr3_aa: CASRRDGKSQYF
clone_size: medium-sized
j_call: TRBJ2-7
cdr3_length: 12
d_call: NA
v_call: TRBV28

cdr3_nt: TGCGCCGGCAGCTTGGGGTTAACTAATGAAAAACTGTTTTTT
cdr3_aa: CAGSLGLTNEKLFF
clone_size: few
j_call: TRBJ1-4
cdr3_length: 14
d_call: NA
v_call: TRBV5-1

cdr3_nt: TGTGCCAGCAGCTTAGATCTGGCAGGGGGTCGGAATGAGCAGTTCTTC
cdr3_aa: CASSLDLAGGRNEQFF
clone_size: many
j_call: TRBJ2-1
cdr3_length: 16
d_call: TRBD1
v_call: TRBV11-2